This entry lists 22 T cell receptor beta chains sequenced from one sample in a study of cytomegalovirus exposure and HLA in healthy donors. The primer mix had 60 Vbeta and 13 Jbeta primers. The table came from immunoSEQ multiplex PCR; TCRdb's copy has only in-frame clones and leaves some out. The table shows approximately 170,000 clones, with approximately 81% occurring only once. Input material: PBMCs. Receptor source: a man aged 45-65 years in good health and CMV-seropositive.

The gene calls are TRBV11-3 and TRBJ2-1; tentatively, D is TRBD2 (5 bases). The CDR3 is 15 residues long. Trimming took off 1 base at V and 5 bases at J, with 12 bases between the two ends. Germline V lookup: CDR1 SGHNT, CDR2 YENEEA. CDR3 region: CASSLGRAGDNEQFF. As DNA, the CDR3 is TGTGCCAGCAGCTTAGGAAGGGCCGGGGACAATGAGCAGTTCTTC.

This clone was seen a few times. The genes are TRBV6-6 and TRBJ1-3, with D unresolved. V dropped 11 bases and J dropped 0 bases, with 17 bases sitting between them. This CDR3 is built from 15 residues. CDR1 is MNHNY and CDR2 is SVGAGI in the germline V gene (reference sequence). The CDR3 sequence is CASHKEVLSGNTIYF. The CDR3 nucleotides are TGTGCCTCCCATAAAGAGGTTCTCTCTGGAAACACCATATATTTT.

CDR3 amino acids: CASSFLGLAEGADTQYF. The CDR3, as DNA: TGCGCCAGCAGCTTTCTCGGACTAGCGGAGGGGGCAGATACGCAGTATTTT. The chain carries TRBV5-1 and TRBJ2-3; TRBD2 agrees at 10 bases. The junction had 10 bases not matched to a gene; V was cut back by 2 bases and J by 4 bases. CDR3 length equals 17 residues. The V gene's germline CDR1 is SGHRS and CDR2 YFSETQ.

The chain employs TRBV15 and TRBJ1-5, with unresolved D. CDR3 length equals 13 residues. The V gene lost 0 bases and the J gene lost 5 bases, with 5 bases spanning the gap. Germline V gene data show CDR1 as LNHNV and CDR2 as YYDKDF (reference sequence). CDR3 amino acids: CATSRDSYQPQHF. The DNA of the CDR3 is TGTGCCACCAGCAGAGATTCTTATCAGCCCCAGCATTTT.

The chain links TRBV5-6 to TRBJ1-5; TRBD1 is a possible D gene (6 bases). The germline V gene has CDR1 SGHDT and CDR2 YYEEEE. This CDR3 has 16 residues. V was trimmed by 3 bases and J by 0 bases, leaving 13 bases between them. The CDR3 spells CASSWGGTYSNQPQHF. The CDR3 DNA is TGTGCCAGCAGCTGGGGGGGGACATATAGCAATCAGCCCCAGCATTTT.

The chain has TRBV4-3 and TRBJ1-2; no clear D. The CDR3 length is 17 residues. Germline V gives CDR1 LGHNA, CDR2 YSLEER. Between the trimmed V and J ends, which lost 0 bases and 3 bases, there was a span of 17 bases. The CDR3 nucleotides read TGCGCCAGCAGCCAAGATCGGAACAGTCAATTCTACTATGGCTACACCTTC. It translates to CASSQDRNSQFYYGYTF.

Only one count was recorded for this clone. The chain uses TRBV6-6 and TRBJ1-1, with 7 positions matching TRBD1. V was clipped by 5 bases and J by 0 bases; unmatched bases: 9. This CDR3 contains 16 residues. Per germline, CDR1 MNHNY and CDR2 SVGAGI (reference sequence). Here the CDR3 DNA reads TGTGCCAGCAGTCCGCAGGGGGTCCTTATGAACACTGAAGCTTTCTTT. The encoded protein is CASSPQGVLMNTEAFF.

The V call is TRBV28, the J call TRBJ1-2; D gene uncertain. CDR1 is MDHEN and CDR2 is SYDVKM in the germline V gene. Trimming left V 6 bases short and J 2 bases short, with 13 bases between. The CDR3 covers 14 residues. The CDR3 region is CASSLGGRNYGYTF. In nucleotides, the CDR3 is TGTGCCAGCAGCCTCGGAGGACGGAACTATGGCTACACCTTC.

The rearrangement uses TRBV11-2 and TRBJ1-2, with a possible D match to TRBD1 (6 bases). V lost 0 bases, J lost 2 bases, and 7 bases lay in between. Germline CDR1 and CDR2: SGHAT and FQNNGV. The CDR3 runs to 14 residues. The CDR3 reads CASSLERGNYGYTF. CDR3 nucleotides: TGTGCCAGCAGCTTAGAGAGGGGGAACTATGGCTACACCTTC.

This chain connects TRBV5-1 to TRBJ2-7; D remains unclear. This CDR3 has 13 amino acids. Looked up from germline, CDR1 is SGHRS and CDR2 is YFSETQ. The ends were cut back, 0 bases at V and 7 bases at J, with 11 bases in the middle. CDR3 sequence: CASSLEALGEQYF. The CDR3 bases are TGCGCCAGCAGCTTGGAAGCGCTTGGGGAGCAGTACTTC.

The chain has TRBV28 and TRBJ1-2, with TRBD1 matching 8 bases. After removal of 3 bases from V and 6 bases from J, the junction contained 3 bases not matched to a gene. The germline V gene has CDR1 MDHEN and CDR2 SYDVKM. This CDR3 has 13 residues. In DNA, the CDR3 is TGTGCCAGCAGTTTCCCAGGGGGCGATGGCTACACCTTC. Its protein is CASSFPGGDGYTF.

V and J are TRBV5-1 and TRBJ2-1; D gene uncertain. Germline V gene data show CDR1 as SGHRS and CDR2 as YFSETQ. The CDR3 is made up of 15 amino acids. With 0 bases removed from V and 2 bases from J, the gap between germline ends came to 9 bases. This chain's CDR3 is CASSLDGDTYNEQFF. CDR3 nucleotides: TGCGCCAGCAGCTTGGACGGAGATACCTACAATGAGCAGTTCTTC.

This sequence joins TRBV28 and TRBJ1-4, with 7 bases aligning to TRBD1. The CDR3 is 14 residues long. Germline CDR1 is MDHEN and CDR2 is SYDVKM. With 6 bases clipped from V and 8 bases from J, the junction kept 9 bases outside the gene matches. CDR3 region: CASRQGVGGEKLFF. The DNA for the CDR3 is TGTGCCAGCAGGCAGGGGGTAGGGGGCGAAAAACTGTTTTTT. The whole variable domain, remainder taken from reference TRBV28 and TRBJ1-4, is DVKVTQSSRYLVKRTGEKVFLECVQDMDHENMFWYRQDPGLGLRLIYFSYDVKMKEKGDIPEGYSVSREKKERFSLILESASTNQTSMYLCASRQGVGGEKLFFGSGTQLSVL.

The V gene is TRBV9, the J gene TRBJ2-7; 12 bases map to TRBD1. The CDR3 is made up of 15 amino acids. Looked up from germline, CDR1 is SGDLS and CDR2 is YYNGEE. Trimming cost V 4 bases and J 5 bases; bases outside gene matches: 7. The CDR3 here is CASSLAGTGGHEQYF. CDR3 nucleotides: TGTGCCAGCAGCCTGGCCGGGACAGGGGGCCACGAGCAGTACTTC.

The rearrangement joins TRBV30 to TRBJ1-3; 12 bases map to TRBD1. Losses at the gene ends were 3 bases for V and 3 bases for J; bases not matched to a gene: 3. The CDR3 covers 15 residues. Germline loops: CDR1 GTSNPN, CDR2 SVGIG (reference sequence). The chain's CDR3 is CAWSGDRGLGNTIYF. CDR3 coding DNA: TGTGCCTGGAGCGGGGACAGGGGGCTTGGAAACACCATATATTTT.

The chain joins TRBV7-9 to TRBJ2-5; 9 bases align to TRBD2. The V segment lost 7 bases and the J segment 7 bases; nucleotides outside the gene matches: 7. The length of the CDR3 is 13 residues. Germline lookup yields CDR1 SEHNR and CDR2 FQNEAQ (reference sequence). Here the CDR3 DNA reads TGTGCCAGCATGCCGGGACTAGCTGTGACCCAGTACTTC. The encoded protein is CASMPGLAVTQYF.

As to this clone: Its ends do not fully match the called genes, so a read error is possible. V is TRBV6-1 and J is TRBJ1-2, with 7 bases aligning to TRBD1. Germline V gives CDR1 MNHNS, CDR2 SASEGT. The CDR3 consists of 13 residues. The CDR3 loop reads CASSPTGASWSPF. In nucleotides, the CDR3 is TGTGCCAGCAGCCCCACAGGGGCCTCATGGTCCCCCTTC.

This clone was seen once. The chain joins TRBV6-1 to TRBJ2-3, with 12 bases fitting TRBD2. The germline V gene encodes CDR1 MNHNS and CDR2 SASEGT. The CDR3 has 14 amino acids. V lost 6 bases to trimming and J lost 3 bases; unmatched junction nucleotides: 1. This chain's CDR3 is CASRTSGGTDTQYF. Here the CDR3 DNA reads TGTGCCAGCAGGACTAGCGGGGGAACAGATACGCAGTATTTT.

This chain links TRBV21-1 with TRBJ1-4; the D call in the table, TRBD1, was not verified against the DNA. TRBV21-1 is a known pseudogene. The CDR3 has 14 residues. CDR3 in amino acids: CASRSRDRCEKLFF. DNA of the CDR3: TGTGCCAGCAGGTCCCGGGACAGATGTGAAAAACTGTTTTTT.

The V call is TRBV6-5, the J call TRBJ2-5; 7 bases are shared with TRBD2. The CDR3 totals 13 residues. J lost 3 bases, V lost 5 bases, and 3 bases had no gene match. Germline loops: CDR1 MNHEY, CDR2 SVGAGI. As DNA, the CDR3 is TGTGCCAGCAGTAGGGACTACAAAGAGACCCAGTACTTC. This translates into CASSRDYKETQYF.

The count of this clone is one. Here the CDR3 DNA reads TGCGCCAGCAGTGAGTCGAGGCAGGGGAACACTGAAGCTTTCTTT. Amino acids: CASSESRQGNTEAFF. J is TRBJ1-1 and V is TRBV10-2; weak D call: TRBD1 (5 bases). CDR1 and CDR2 from the germline V gene are WSHSY and SAAADI. The germline V and J ends were trimmed by 0 bases and 1 base, with 9 bases remaining between them. This CDR3 has 15 amino acids.

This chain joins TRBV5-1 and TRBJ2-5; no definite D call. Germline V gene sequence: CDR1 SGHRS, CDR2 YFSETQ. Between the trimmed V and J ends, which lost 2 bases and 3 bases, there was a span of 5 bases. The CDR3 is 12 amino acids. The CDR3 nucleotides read TGCGCCAGCAGCTTCGGAGAAGAGACCCAGTACTTC. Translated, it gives CASSFGEETQYF.